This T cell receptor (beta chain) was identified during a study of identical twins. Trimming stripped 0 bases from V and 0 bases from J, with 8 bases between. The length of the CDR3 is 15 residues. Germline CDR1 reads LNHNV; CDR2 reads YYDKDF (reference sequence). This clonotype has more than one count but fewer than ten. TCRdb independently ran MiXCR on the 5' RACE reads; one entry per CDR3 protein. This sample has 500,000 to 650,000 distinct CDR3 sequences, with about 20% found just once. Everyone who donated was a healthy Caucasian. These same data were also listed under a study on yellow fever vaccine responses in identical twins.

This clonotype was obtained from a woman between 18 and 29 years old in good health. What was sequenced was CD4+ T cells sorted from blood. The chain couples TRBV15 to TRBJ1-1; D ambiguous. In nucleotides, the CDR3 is TGTGCCACCAGCAGAGACGGGCTCATGAACACTGAAGCTTTCTTT. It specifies CATSRDGLMNTEAFF.